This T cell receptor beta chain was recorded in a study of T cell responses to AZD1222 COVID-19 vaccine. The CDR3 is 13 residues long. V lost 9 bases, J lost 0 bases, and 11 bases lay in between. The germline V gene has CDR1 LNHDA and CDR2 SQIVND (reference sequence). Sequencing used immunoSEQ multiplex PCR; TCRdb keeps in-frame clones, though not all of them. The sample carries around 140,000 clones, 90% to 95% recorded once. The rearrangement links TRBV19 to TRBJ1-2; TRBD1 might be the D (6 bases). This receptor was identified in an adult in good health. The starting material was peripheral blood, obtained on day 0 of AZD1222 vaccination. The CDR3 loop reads CASNRVANYGYTF. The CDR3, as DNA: TGTGCCAGCAACAGGGTTGCTAACTATGGCTACACCTTC. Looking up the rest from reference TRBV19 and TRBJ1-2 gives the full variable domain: DGGITQSPKYLFRKEGQNVTLSCEQNLNHDAMYWYRQDPGQGLRLIYYSQIVNDFQKGDIAEGYSVSREKKESFPLTVTSAQKNPTAFYLCASNRVANYGYTFGSGTRLTVV.